A single sample gave rise to the 29 T cell receptor beta chains below, sequenced in a study of T cells after yellow fever vaccination. TCRdb called the 5' RACE reads again in MiXCR, with one record for every CDR3 protein. Of around 320,000 distinct CDR3 sequences listed, 7.5% to 9% were seen once; the top ten hold about 3.7%. Sequenced material: CD4+ T cells sorted from PBMCs, taken 5 days after the yellow fever booster vaccination. The receptors come from a man younger than 35 who received the YFV17D yellow fever vaccine.

This chain links TRBV27 with TRBJ1-3; unclear D gene. V was trimmed by 0 bases and J by 0 bases, leaving 9 bases between them. The CDR3 consists of 16 residues. Germline V gives CDR1 MNHEY, CDR2 SMNVEV (reference sequence). The CDR3 DNA is TGTGCCAGCAGTTTATCCCCCCCCCTCTCTGGAAACACCATATATTTT. Translated, it gives CASSLSPPLSGNTIYF.

The chain joins TRBV6-6 to TRBJ2-2; 10 bases fit TRBD2. V lost 6 bases and J lost 5; bases outside the gene matches: 18. The CDR3 covers 19 residues. The germline CDR1 and CDR2 sequences are MNHNY and SVGAGI (reference sequence). DNA for the CDR3: TGTGCCAGCAGAAAAAAGAGCGGGGGGGCCAAATCGATTACCGGGGAGCTGTTTTTT. Translating gives CASRKKSGGAKSITGELFF.

This clonotype was picked up many times. The V call is TRBV3-1, the J call TRBJ1-1; D not certain. With 4 bases removed from V and 7 bases from J, the gap between germline ends came to 7 bases. CDR1 is LGHDT and CDR2 is YNNKEL in the germline V gene (reference sequence). This CDR3 has 11 residues. CDR3 in DNA: TGTGCCAGCAGCCGGTATTATGAAGCTTTCTTT. It translates to CASSRYYEAFF.

The rearrangement links TRBV7-3 to TRBJ1-6; no reliable D call. Germline V CDR1 and CDR2: SGHTA, FQGTGA. The V end was cut by 6 bases, the J end by 10 bases, with 7 bases between. The CDR3 length is 11 residues. The CDR3 bases are TGTGCCAGCAGGACGGACTCACCCCTCCACTTT. Translation: CASRTDSPLHF. The full variable domain, rest sourced from reference TRBV7-3 and TRBJ1-6, is GAGVSQTPSNKVTEKGKYVELRCDPISGHTALYWYRQSLGQGPEFLIYFQGTGAADDSGLPNDRFFAVRPEGSVSTLKIQRTERGDSAVYLCASRTDSPLHFGNGTRLTVT.

A few counts support this clonotype. The chain uses TRBV20-1 and TRBJ2-1; perhaps TRBD2 as D (7 bases). CDR1 and CDR2 (germline): DFQATT, SNEGSKA (reference sequence). The CDR3 loop spans 17 amino acids. The V end lost 2 bases, the J end lost 2 bases, and 19 bases lay between the germline ends. CDR3 nucleotide sequence: TGCAGTGCTAGATTCCCTCGGGGGAGGGGGGCCTACAATGAGCAGTTCTTC. It codes for CSARFPRGRGAYNEQFF.

This clonotype was observed a few times. CDR3 region: CASSYLTPYNSPLHF. The CDR3 bases are TGTGCCAGCAGTTACTTGACACCTTATAATTCACCCCTCCACTTT. This chain joins TRBV6-5 and TRBJ1-6, with D uncertain. CDR1 is MNHEY and CDR2 is SVGAGI in the germline V gene. The CDR3 runs to 15 residues. V shed 1 base and J shed 4 bases, with 8 bases lying between them.

A few counts support this clonotype. The rearrangement links TRBV19 to TRBJ1-5, with D unclear. The germline V gene has CDR1 LNHDA and CDR2 SQIVND (reference sequence). The CDR3 contains 17 residues. The V and J ends lost 4 bases and 3 bases respectively, with 19 bases between them. CDR3 residues: CASSTPVWVNFNQPQHF. CDR3 nucleotides: TGTGCCAGTAGTACACCCGTATGGGTAAATTTCAATCAGCCCCAGCATTTT.

There are many counts of this clonotype. The genes are TRBV18 and TRBJ1-1, with a tentative D call TRBD1 (6 bases). This CDR3 spans 14 amino acids. Germline V CDR1 and CDR2: KGHSH, LQKENI. V gave up 3 bases and J gave up 6 bases, with 14 bases separating them. The DNA of the CDR3 is TGTGCCAGCTCACCGATACCTACAGGGCCTGAAGCTTTCTTT. Translated: CASSPIPTGPEAFF.

The chain has TRBV24-1 and TRBJ1-1, with D perhaps TRBD1 (5 bases). Germline CDR1 is KGHDR and CDR2 is SFDVKD. V was pared by 5 bases and J by 5 bases, with 23 bases between. This CDR3 region has 17 residues. CDR3 bases: TGTGCCACCAGTGCCTGGGGGATGGGACTGGGGTATACTGAAGCTTTCTTT. Encoded protein: CATSAWGMGLGYTEAFF.

In its sample, this clonotype was seen many times. The rearrangement joins TRBV6-2 or TRBV6-3 to TRBJ2-1, with D possibly matching TRBD2 (5 bases). Trimming left V 4 bases short and J 4 bases short, with 8 bases between. Germline lookup yields CDR1 MNHEY and CDR2 SVGEGT. The CDR3 is 13 residues long. CDR3 protein: CASSWSGYNEQFF. CDR3 coding DNA: TGTGCCAGCAGTTGGAGCGGTTACAATGAGCAGTTCTTC.

This clonotype was counted many times. This chain joins TRBV10-2 and TRBJ1-2; 7 nucleotides agree with TRBD1. The CDR3 runs to 13 residues. V lost 3 bases and J lost 6; bases outside the gene matches: 4. Germline loops: CDR1 WSHSY, CDR2 SAAADI. CDR3 bases: TGCGCCAGCAGTGAAACGACAGGGAATGGCTACACCTTC. This translates into CASSETTGNGYTF.

This clonotype has ten or more counts. The chain carries TRBV7-9 and TRBJ1-1, with a possible D match to TRBD1 (5 bases). V lost 4 bases, J lost 8 bases, and 14 bases lay in between. Germline V gene lookup returns CDR1 SEHNR and CDR2 FQNEAQ (reference sequence). The CDR3 is 13 residues long. The CDR3 protein is CASSSELGREAFF. The CDR3 coding sequence is TGTGCCAGCAGCTCGGAGTTGGGGCGCGAAGCTTTCTTT.

The chain joins TRBV6-6 to TRBJ2-1; D possibly uses TRBD1 or TRBD2 (6 bases each). Per germline, CDR1 MNHNY and CDR2 SVGAGI (reference sequence). The CDR3 contains 16 residues. The V end was cut by 2 bases, the J end by 6 bases, with 17 bases between. CDR3 coding DNA: TGTGCCAGCAGTTACGGAGGGGGGAGCGGGTCCAATGAGCAGTTCTTC. It codes for CASSYGGGSGSNEQFF.

The gene calls are TRBV4-3 and TRBJ2-6; no definite D call. This CDR3 spans 12 amino acids. Trimming took 8 bases from V and 0 from J, leaving 2 bases between them. Germline values: CDR1 LGHNA, CDR2 YSLEER. The CDR3: CASGSGANVLTF. CDR3 DNA: TGCGCCAGCGGCTCTGGGGCCAACGTCCTGACTTTC.

CDR3 bases: TGCGCCAGCAGCCAAGATAGGCGTTGGAAGGAGGGGTCCTACGAGCAGTACTTC. This encodes CASSQDRRWKEGSYEQYF. The V gene is TRBV4-1, the J gene TRBJ2-7; weak D call: TRBD2 (6 bases). V lost 0 bases, J lost 1 base, and 19 bases lay in between. The CDR3 extends over 18 amino acids. From germline, CDR1 is MGHRA and CDR2 YSYEKL.

There are a few counts of this clonotype. V gene TRBV7-2 combines with J gene TRBJ2-2, with 8 bases matching TRBD1. The CDR3 spans 13 residues. The V and J ends lost 9 bases and 6 bases, in that order; junction bases with no gene match: 6. Germline V gives CDR1 SGHTA, CDR2 FQGNSA. The DNA of the CDR3 is TGTGCCAGTATGGGACAGGTAGCCGGGGAGCTGTTTTTT. It translates to CASMGQVAGELFF.

This clonotype has more than one count but fewer than ten. This rearrangement joins TRBV4-3 to TRBJ2-2; no clear D gene. Germline values: CDR1 LGHNA, CDR2 YSLEER. V lost 0 bases and J 7 bases, leaving 12 bases between the germline ends. This CDR3 contains 15 residues. The CDR3 spells CASSQERRSHGELFF. DNA of the CDR3: TGCGCCAGCAGCCAAGAAAGGAGATCCCACGGGGAGCTGTTTTTT.

This clonotype was detected ten times or more. The rearrangement joins TRBV4-3 to TRBJ1-1; tentatively, D is TRBD1 (6 bases). V was shortened by 1 base and J by 0 bases, with 15 bases between the two germline ends. Germline V gives CDR1 LGHNA, CDR2 YSLEER. The CDR3 has 17 residues. CDR3 in DNA: TGCGCCAGCAGCCAAGGGTCTCGGACAGACCTGAACACTGAAGCTTTCTTT. It yields the protein CASSQGSRTDLNTEAFF.

Only a few counts were recorded for this clonotype. This sequence joins TRBV7-2 and TRBJ2-3; 12 bases align to TRBD2. CDR3 length: 18 residues. Germline V CDR1 and CDR2: SGHTA, FQGNSA. With V trimmed by 2 bases and J by 2 bases, 8 bases remained unmatched. CDR3 sequence (DNA): TGTGCCAGCAGCTTACCTAGCGGGGGGGCCCCACCCACAGATACGCAGTATTTT. It specifies CASSLPSGGAPPTDTQYF.

This clonotype was found a few times. The gene calls are TRBV20-1 and TRBJ1-3; D not resolved. The CDR3 covers 15 residues. Trimming took off 0 bases at V and 2 bases at J, with 11 bases between the two ends. Germline CDR1 DFQATT, CDR2 SNEGSKA (reference sequence). The CDR3 loop is CSARDWTGPGNTIYF. Written as DNA, the CDR3 is TGCAGTGCTAGAGATTGGACTGGCCCTGGAAACACCATATATTTT.

This clonotype was observed a few times. This chain joins TRBV9 and TRBJ2-6; perhaps D is TRBD1 or TRBD2 (6 bases each). CDR1 and CDR2 (germline): SGDLS, YYNGEE. The CDR3 contains 17 residues. Deletions cut 4 bases from V and 2 bases from J, with 16 bases between. The CDR3 DNA sequence: TGTGCCAGCAGCCCCGAGGGGGGTTTTGCTGGGGCCAACGTCCTGACTTTC. As protein: CASSPEGGFAGANVLTF.

About this clonotype itself: Because it lacks the conserved phenylalanine or tryptophan at the end, this CDR3 is likely a read error. The J gene is TRBJ2-3, the V gene TRBV25-1; D may correspond to TRBD1 or TRBD2 (6 bases each). The CDR3 length is 14 residues. Trimming removed 7 bases from V and 4 bases from J, with 15 bases in between. The germline CDR1 and CDR2 sequences are MGHDK and SYGVNS. CDR3 loop: CASTRGGGADTQYL. The CDR3 coding sequence is TGTGCCAGCACCCGAGGAGGGGGTGCAGATACGCAGTATCTT.

This sequence joins TRBV7-3 and TRBJ1-2, with D hard to call. The CDR3 runs 15 residues. CDR1 and CDR2 from the germline V gene are SGHTA and FQGTGA. The germline V and J ends were trimmed by 5 bases and 0 bases, with 13 bases remaining between them. The DNA for the CDR3 is TGTGCCAGCAGCCCTGCCTGGGGTTCTAACTATGGCTACACCTTC. It specifies CASSPAWGSNYGYTF.

This clonotype appeared many times. The genes are TRBV10-3 and TRBJ2-5; 7 bases are a match to TRBD1. Germline V gene data show CDR1 as ENHRY and CDR2 as SYGVKD. Losses at the gene ends were 4 bases for V and 0 bases for J; bases not matched to a gene: 2. The CDR3 extends over 14 amino acids. The CDR3 DNA reads TGTGCCATCAGTGTAGGGACAGACCAAGAGACCCAGTACTTC. Translated: CAISVGTDQETQYF.

This clonotype has a count of ten or more. The chain recombines TRBV7-9 with TRBJ1-5, with D unresolved. In germline, CDR1 is SEHNR, CDR2 FQNEAQ (reference sequence). The CDR3 loop spans 15 amino acids. The V end lost 1 base, the J end lost 3 bases, and 10 bases lay between the germline ends. For the CDR3, the DNA is TGTGCCAGCAGCTTAGGACCGGGGTTCAATCAGCCCCAGCATTTT. This gives the protein CASSLGPGFNQPQHF.

Ten or more counts support this clonotype. The rearrangement uses TRBV11-2 and TRBJ2-1; D gene ambiguous. The CDR3 runs to 14 residues. From germline, CDR1 is SGHAT and CDR2 FQNNGV. V lost 5 bases, J lost 5 bases, and 13 bases lay in between. The CDR3 bases are TGTGCCAGCAGCCCCCCCAATTCGGACAATGAGCAGTTCTTC. Amino acid sequence: CASSPPNSDNEQFF. Full variable domain (remainder filled in from reference TRBV11-2 and TRBJ2-1): EAGVAQSPRYKIIEKRQSVAFWCNPISGHATLYWYQQILGQGPKLLIQFQNNGVVDDSQLPKDRFSAERLKGVDSTLKIQPAKLEDSAVYLCASSPPNSDNEQFFGPGTRLTVL.

The chain joins TRBV30 to TRBJ2-1; D gene uncertain. Between the trimmed V and J ends, which lost 0 bases and 2 bases, there was a span of 14 bases. The CDR3 is 16 amino acids. The germline gives CDR1 GTSNPN, CDR2 SVGIG (reference sequence). CDR3 region: CAWSVLGSSAYNEQFF. The CDR3 DNA sequence: TGTGCCTGGAGTGTACTGGGGTCATCAGCCTACAATGAGCAGTTCTTC.

This clonotype appeared many times. The chain has TRBV19 and TRBJ1-1; D gene ambiguous. CDR3 length: 15 amino acids. The V and J ends lost 0 bases and 6 bases respectively, with 14 bases between them. Germline V gene sequence: CDR1 LNHDA, CDR2 SQIVND (reference sequence). The CDR3 region is CASSIEKGLRAEAFF. In nucleotides, the CDR3 is TGTGCCAGTAGTATAGAGAAGGGCCTCCGCGCTGAAGCTTTCTTT. Using reference TRBV19 and TRBJ1-1 for the parts outside the CDR3, the full variable domain is DGGITQSPKYLFRKEGQNVTLSCEQNLNHDAMYWYRQDPGQGLRLIYYSQIVNDFQKGDIAEGYSVSREKKESFPLTVTSAQKNPTAFYLCASSIEKGLRAEAFFGQGTRLTVV.

The sample holds a few counts of this clonotype. CDR3 sequence: CASSLGGPIYTQYF. The CDR3 coding sequence is TGTGCCAGCAGCTTAGGGGGTCCGATCTATACGCAGTATTTT. The chain combines TRBV7-2 with TRBJ2-3; D is unresolved. V was trimmed by 1 base and J by 7 bases, leaving 12 bases between them. This CDR3 is built from 14 residues. The germline V gene has CDR1 SGHTA and CDR2 FQGNSA.